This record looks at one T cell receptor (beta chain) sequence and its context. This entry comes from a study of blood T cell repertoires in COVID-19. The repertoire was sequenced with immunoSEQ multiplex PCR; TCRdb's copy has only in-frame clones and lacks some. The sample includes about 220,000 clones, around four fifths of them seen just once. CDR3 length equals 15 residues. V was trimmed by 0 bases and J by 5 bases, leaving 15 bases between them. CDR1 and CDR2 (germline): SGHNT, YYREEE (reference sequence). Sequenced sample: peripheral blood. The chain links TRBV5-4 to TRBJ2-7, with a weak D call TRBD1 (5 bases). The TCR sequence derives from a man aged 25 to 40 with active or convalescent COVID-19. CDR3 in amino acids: CASSLAQGKHHEQYF. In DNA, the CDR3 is TGTGCCAGCAGCTTGGCTCAGGGAAAACACCACGAGCAGTACTTC.